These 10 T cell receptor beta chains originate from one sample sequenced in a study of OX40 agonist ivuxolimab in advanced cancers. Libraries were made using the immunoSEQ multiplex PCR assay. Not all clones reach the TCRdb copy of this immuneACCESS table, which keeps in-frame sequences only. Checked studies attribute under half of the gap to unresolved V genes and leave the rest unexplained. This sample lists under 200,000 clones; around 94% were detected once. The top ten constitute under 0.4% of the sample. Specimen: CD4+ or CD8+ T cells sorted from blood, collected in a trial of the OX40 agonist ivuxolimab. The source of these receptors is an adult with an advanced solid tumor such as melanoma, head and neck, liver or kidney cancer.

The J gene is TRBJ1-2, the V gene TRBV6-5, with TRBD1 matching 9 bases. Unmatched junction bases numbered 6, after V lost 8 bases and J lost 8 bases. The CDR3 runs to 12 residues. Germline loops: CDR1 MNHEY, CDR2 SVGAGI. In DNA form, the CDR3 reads TGTGCCAGCGGGACAGGGAAGGGAGGCTACACCTTC. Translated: CASGTGKGGYTF.

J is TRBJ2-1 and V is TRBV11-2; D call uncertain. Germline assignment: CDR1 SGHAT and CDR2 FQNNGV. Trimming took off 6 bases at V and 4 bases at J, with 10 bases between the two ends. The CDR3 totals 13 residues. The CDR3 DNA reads TGTGCCAGCAGATCCATTCGGTACAATGAGCAGTTCTTC. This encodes CASRSIRYNEQFF.

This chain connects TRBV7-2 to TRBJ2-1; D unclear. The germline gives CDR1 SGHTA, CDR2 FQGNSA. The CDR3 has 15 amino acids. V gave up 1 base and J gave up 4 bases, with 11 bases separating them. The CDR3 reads CASSLGGERYNEQFF. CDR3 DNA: TGTGCCAGCAGCTTAGGGGGTGAGAGATACAATGAGCAGTTCTTC.

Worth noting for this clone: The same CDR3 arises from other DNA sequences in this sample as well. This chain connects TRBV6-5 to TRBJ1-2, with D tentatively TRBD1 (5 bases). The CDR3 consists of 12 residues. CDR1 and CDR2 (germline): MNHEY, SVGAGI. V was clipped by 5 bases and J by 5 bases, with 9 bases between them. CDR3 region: CASSPQGYGYTF. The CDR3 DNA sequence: TGTGCCAGCAGTCCCCAGGGTTATGGCTACACCTTC.

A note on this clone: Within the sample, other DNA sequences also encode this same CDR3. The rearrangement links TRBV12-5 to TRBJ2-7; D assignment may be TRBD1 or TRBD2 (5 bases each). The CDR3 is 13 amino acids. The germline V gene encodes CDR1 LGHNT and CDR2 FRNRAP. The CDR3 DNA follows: TGCGCTAGTGGTTTGGTATACTCGGGACCCCCTTTGGTC. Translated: CASGLVYSGPPLV.

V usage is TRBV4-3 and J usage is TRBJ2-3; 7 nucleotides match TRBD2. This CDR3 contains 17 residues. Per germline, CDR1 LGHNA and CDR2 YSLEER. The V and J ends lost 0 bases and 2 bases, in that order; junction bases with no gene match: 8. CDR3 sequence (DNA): TGCGCCAGCAGCCAAGAGGGAGCGGGGCTCTCCACAGATACGCAGTATTTT. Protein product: CASSQEGAGLSTDTQYF.

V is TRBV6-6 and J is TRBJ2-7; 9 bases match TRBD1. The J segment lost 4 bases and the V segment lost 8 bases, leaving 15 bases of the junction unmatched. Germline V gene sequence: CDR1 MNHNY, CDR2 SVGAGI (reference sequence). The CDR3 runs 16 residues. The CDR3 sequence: CASCAGAGQGNYEQYF. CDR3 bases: TGTGCCAGCTGCGCGGGGGCCGGACAGGGGAATTACGAGCAGTACTTC.

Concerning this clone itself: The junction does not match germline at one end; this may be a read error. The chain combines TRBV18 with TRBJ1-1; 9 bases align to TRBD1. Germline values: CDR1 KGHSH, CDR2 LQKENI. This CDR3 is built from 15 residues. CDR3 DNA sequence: TGTGCCAGCTCTCCACAGGGGGCGGGGGGCTCTGAAGCTTTCTTT. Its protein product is CASSPQGAGGSEAFF.

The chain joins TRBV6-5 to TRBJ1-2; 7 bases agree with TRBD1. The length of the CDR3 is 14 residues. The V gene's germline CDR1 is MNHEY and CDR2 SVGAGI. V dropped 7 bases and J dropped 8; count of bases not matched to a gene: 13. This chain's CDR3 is CASTQTGRFNGYTF. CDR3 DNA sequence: TGTGCCAGCACCCAGACAGGGAGGTTCAACGGCTACACCTTC.

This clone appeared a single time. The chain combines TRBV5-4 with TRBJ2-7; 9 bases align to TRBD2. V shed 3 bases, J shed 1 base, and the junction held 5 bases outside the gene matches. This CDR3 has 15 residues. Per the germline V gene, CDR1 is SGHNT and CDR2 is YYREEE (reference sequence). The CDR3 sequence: CASSSGGRASYEQYF. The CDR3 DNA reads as TGTGCCAGCAGCTCGGGCGGGAGGGCTTCCTACGAGCAGTACTTC.